Included here is one T cell receptor beta chain sequence, with context. The antigen is unknown. These data originate in a study of shared clonotypes between healthy human individuals. Findings of the study overall: Estimated clonotype richness was generally higher in naive than memory subsets. Rarefaction showed sorted-subset sequencing was incomplete despite large depth.

This CDR3 has 14 amino acids. J gave up 6 bases and V 7 bases, and 9 bases lay outside the gene matches. Looked up from germline, CDR1 is PRHDT and CDR2 is FYEKMQ (reference sequence). The naive CD8 subset, CD45RO-negative cells positively selected for CCR7, excluded terminally differentiated effector memory CD45RA+ cells. The assay ran at deep level. Per the authors' pipeline: Junction-only immunoSEQ sequences carried no quality scores, so filtering differed. Assay used: immunoSEQ multiplex PCR; TCRdb lists only in-frame clones, some missing. V and J calls and clone size are those listed in that table; D and trimming were worked out from the DNA. The table records roughly 2 million clones, roughly 94% of them present only once.

Sequenced: naive CD8+ T cells sorted from blood. The receptor was derived from a man aged 18 to 29 in good health. This rearrangement joins TRBV13 to TRBJ2-1; 7 bases fit TRBD1. The CDR3 DNA reads as TGTGCCAGCACCTTGGACAGGATCCCCAATGAGCAGTTCTTC. Residues: CASTLDRIPNEQFF.